A selection of T cell receptor beta chains follows, all from one sample in a study of cytotoxic CD8 clonotypes in ibrutinib-treated CLL. Sequencing used immunoSEQ multiplex PCR; TCRdb keeps in-frame clones, though not all of them. The data show fewer than 150,000 clones, around four fifths seen once. Sequencing used PBMCs, obtained after 24 months of ibrutinib treatment. These receptors originate from a human donor with chronic lymphocytic leukemia. Each CDR3 is given with its conserved first and last residue. A D gene is named only where the DNA matches it firmly. The listing skips clone size in some rows; elsewhere it reads once, few, many or a size class.

v_gene	j_gene	d_gene	abundance	CDR3nt	CDR3aa
TRBV5-1	TRBJ2-3	TRBD2	NA	TGCGCCAGCAGCTTAAGACTAGCGGGGGGCACCACAGATACGCAGTATTTT	CASSLRLAGGTTDTQYF
TRBV9	TRBJ2-2	TRBD2	NA	TGTGCCAGCAGTCGTAGTTTGGCGGGGGGGCCAGCCGGGGAGCTGTTTTTT	CASSRSLAGGPAGELFF
TRBV5-4	TRBJ2-7	NA	NA	TGTGCCAGCAGCTTGGGCACAGGGAGAACCTACGAGCAGTACTTC	CASSLGTGRTYEQYF
TRBV6-1	TRBJ2-5	NA	NA	TGTGCCAGCAAGGTCGACCGAGCCCCGGAGACCCAGTACTTC	CASKVDRAPETQYF
TRBV14	TRBJ2-1	TRBD2	NA	TGTGCCAGCAGCCCCCAAGCTCCCACTAGCGGGGGGGTTTCTACCTACAATGAGCAGTTCTTC	CASSPQAPTSGGVSTYNEQFF
TRBV18	TRBJ2-7	NA	NA	TGTGCCAGCTCACCACTTATCCCACCCGAGCAGTACTTC	CASSPLIPPEQYF
TRBV10-2	TRBJ2-5	TRBD1	NA	TGCGCCAGCAGTACCCAGGGGGCGGGGGAGACCCAGTACTTC	CASSTQGAGETQYF
TRBV2	TRBJ1-2	NA	NA	TGTGCCAGCGGAGACCAGGGCTCTGGCTACACCTTC	CASGDQGSGYTF
TRBV2	TRBJ1-2	NA	NA	TGTGCCAGCAGTACGGGAATCCCAATAGGATGGTATGGCTACACCTTC	CASSTGIPIGWYGYTF
TRBV25-1	TRBJ2-7	NA	NA	TGTGCCAGCAGTTTGGCCCAGGGGGGATACGAGCAGTACTTC	CASSLAQGGYEQYF
TRBV7-8	TRBJ2-7	TRBD2	NA	TGTGCCAGCAGCTTAGGACTAGCGGGTTACGAGCAGTACTTC	CASSLGLAGYEQYF
TRBV19	TRBJ1-5	TRBD1	NA	TGTGCCAGTAGTATGGGGACAGGGAATCAGCCCCAGCATTTT	CASSMGTGNQPQHF
TRBV30	TRBJ1-3	NA	NA	TGTGCCTGGTCGGGAAACACCATATATTTT	CAWSGNTIYF
TRBV30	TRBJ1-1	NA	NA	TGTGCCACTATTGACCGGGACGGAGGTAAACCAGGAGCTTTCTTT	CATIDRDGGKPGAFF
TRBV7-9	TRBJ2-2	TRBD1	NA	TGTGCCAGCAGCTTAGTCACGTTCGGGACAGCGAACACCGGGGAGCTGTTTTTT	CASSLVTFGTANTGELFF
TRBV28	TRBJ1-1	TRBD1	NA	TGTGCCAGCACCCTGACGGGACAGCCCACGCGGGGGAGGTTCTTT	CASTLTGQPTRGRFF
TRBV20-1	TRBJ1-2	NA	few	TGCAGTGCTAGAGAATATCGTGGCTACACCTTC	CSAREYRGYTF
TRBV14	TRBJ1-4	NA	once	TGTGCCAGCAGTCAAACCTCAGGGGCTTTATATGAAAAACTGTTTTTT	CASSQTSGALYEKLFF
TRBV10-3	TRBJ2-7	NA	NA	TGTGCCATACGACAGCCCTCCTACGAGCAGTACTTC	CAIRQPSYEQYF
TRBV14	TRBJ2-6	TRBD2	NA	TGTGCCAGGACGAAAAAAAGGGAGGGGACCGGTCTAGAAGCTAACTCTGGGGCCAACGTCCTGACTTTC	CARTKKREGTGLEANSGANVLTF
TRBV6-1	TRBJ1-5	NA	NA	TGTGCCAGCAGTGAAGTGGGGGCCTCTGGCAATCAGCCCCAGCATTTT	CASSEVGASGNQPQHF
TRBV11-2	TRBJ1-1	TRBD1	NA	TGTGCCAGCAGCGAAAGCGACAGGGGTGAAGCTTTCTTT	CASSESDRGEAFF
TRBV6-5	TRBJ2-5	TRBD1	NA	TGTGCCAGCAGTGAGGGGGCTCAAGAGACCCAGTACTTC	CASSEGAQETQYF
TRBV5-1	TRBJ2-7	TRBD1	NA	TGCGCCAGCAGCTTGGCTCCGGGACAGGGTCTTTACGAGCAGTACTTC	CASSLAPGQGLYEQYF
TRBV18	TRBJ2-7	NA	once	TGTGCCAGCTCACCTCAGGGAGACGGCCTGTGGCAGTACTTC	CASSPQGDGLWQYF
TRBV25-1	TRBJ1-2	NA	NA	TGTGCCAGCAGTGAAGGGAGGGGGTATGGCTACACCTTC	CASSEGRGYGYTF
TRBV7-2	TRBJ1-2	NA	NA	TGTGCCAGCAGCTTAACGGTGGGGGCGTCGGACTATGGCTACACCTTC	CASSLTVGASDYGYTF
TRBV30	TRBJ2-1	TRBD2	few	TGTGCCTGGAGTGTACGAGCGGGGGCCAATGAGCAGTTCTTC	CAWSVRAGANEQFF
TRBV6-5	TRBJ2-5	NA	NA	TGTGCCAGCAGTTACTCCCCCTCTGCGTCGGAGACCCAGTACTTC	CASSYSPSASETQYF
TRBV25-1	TRBJ2-3	NA	once	TGTGCCAGCAGTGAAATCGCAGATACGCAGTATTTT	CASSEIADTQYF
TRBV28	TRBJ1-2	NA	NA	TGTGCCAGCAGTGAAATAAACTATGGCTACACCTTC	CASSEINYGYTF
TRBV14	TRBJ2-2	TRBD2	NA	TGTGCCAGCAGCCAAGCGGGGGGAACCGGGGAGCTGTTTTTT	CASSQAGGTGELFF
TRBV18	TRBJ1-1	NA	NA	TGTGCCAGCTCACGTTCCCTCGAAGCTTTCTTT	CASSRSLEAFF
TRBV4-3	TRBJ1-6	NA	NA	TGCGCCAGCAGCCAAGATTGGGGGGGGGCGTATTCACCCCTCCACTTT	CASSQDWGGAYSPLHF
TRBV7-2	TRBJ2-3	TRBD2	NA	TGTGCCAGCAGCTTTCCCACACCAGCGGGGGGGGCTACCCATTTT	CASSFPTPAGGATHF
TRBV6-5	TRBJ1-1	NA	NA	TGTGCCAGCAGCCCCGCTGGGGGTTTGAACACTGAAGCTTTCTTT	CASSPAGGLNTEAFF
TRBV7-2	TRBJ2-3	NA	NA	TGTGCCAGCAGCATCGGAGCAGATACGCAGTATTTT	CASSIGADTQYF
TRBV7-8	TRBJ2-5	NA	NA	TGTGCCAGCAGCAACCGGGGTCACGGGGCTCGACGAGAGACCCAGTACTTC	CASSNRGHGARRETQYF
TRBV30	TRBJ2-3	NA	NA	TGTGCCTGGAGTGAAGAACCTCGCACAGATACGCAGTATTTT	CAWSEEPRTDTQYF
TRBV10-3	TRBJ1-2	NA	NA	TGTGCCATCAGCCCCGTCTCCCCGAACTATGGCTACACCTTC	CAISPVSPNYGYTF
TRBV11-2	TRBJ2-3	TRBD1	NA	TGTGCCAGCAGTCAGACAGGGGCAGATACGCAGTATTTT	CASSQTGADTQYF
TRBV7-9	TRBJ2-3	NA	NA	TGTGCCAGCAGCTTATTCGGGGCAGGAAGCACAGATACGCAGTATTTT	CASSLFGAGSTDTQYF
TRBV18	TRBJ1-6	TRBD1	NA	TGTGCCAGCTCACCACCGCCCAGGACAGGTTATAATTCACCCCTCCACTTT	CASSPPPRTGYNSPLHF
TRBV9	TRBJ2-7	TRBD1	NA	TGTGCCAGCAGCGTAGGGACAGGGGTTTCCTACGAGCAGTACTTC	CASSVGTGVSYEQYF
TRBV5-1	TRBJ1-1	NA	NA	TGCGCCAGCAGCTTGGCCCAAGGGGGAACTGAAGCTTTCTTT	CASSLAQGGTEAFF
TRBV7-9	TRBJ2-7	TRBD1	NA	TGTGCCAGCAGACCGAAGACAGGGCACTACGAGCAGTACTTC	CASRPKTGHYEQYF
TRBV7-8	TRBJ1-1	TRBD1	NA	TGTGCCAGCAGCGTACGGACAGGGGTATACACTGAAGCTTTCTTT	CASSVRTGVYTEAFF
TRBV19	TRBJ2-7	NA	NA	TGTGCCAGTAGCCGACAGGGAGGCTACGAGCAGTACTTC	CASSRQGGYEQYF
TRBV29-1	TRBJ1-1	TRBD1	NA	TGCAGCGCTTGTCAGGGGGTGAACACTGAAGCTTTCTTT	CSACQGVNTEAFF